This entry concerns a single T cell receptor beta chain. Antigen specificity is unknown. Sample treatment: oral pan-JAK inhibitor, 5-10 mg twice daily. The V gene lost 5 bases and the J gene lost 2 bases, with 14 bases spanning the gap. The CDR3 totals 15 residues. Germline CDR1 reads MNHNY; CDR2 reads SVGAGI (reference sequence). This sample stems from a study of CD8+ T cells in alopecia areata. At the level of the study: Oral tofacitinib (5 to 10 mg twice daily) was administered to treated patients. Patients in the study were on tofacitinib for 6 to 18 months, then off it for 6 months. General study findings and limits: Many expanded lesional clones persisted in scalp and blood during tofacitinib treatment.

In each case, RNA was isolated and then reverse transcribed into cDNA as the sequencing template. Using immunoSEQ multiplex PCR, the repertoire was profiled, and TCRdb retains in-frame clones only, with some absent. The sample carries about 300,000 clones, 58% recorded once. The chain joins TRBV6-6 to TRBJ2-3; D remains unclear. The sequence came from a human donor with alopecia areata. The starting material was CD4+ T cells sorted from blood, obtained at week 24, from a patient treated with tofacitinib. The CDR3 loop is CASSRSTQSTDTQYF. Here the CDR3 DNA reads TGTGCCAGCAGTCGCTCCACCCAATCCACAGATACGCAGTATTTT.